This TCR beta chain emerged from a study of cytomegalovirus exposure and HLA in healthy donors. The length of the CDR3 is 16 residues. The V and J ends lost 3 bases and 4 bases respectively, with 18 bases between them. In germline, CDR1 is SNHLY, CDR2 FYNNEI. 60 Vbeta and 13 Jbeta primers were used in PCR. Using immunoSEQ multiplex PCR, the repertoire was profiled, and TCRdb retains in-frame clones only, with some absent. The sample comprises about 82,000 clones, around 77% of which are singletons, and 2.5% to 4% rests with the top ten. The receptor was derived from a man aged 50 to 59 in good health and CMV-seronegative. Sequenced sample: PBMCs. The V call is TRBV2, the J call TRBJ1-2, with D unclear. Here the CDR3 reads CASSDTTPPQTYGYTF. In DNA form, the CDR3 reads TGTGCCAGCAGTGACACGACACCACCTCAAACCTATGGCTACACCTTC.